This entry concerns a single T cell receptor beta chain. This clone was detected only a few times. This clone's antigen is unknown. The input lacks base qualities; no much larger clone sits a single base away. The data derive from a study of cytomegalovirus exposure and HLA in healthy donors (dated by TCRdb to about 2017). The study in broad terms: In an earlier analysis of some 610 of the donors, 276 Gb of sequence data and 100 million or so unique TCR beta sequences from about 179 million T cells were reported. Approximately 310 gigabases of sequencing data and approximately 85 million unique TCR sequences were included in an early release covering around 600 HLA-typed donors. Of the approximately 400 genotyped donors, about 80% fell in the genetic ancestry cluster associated with self-reported Caucasian donors. The study was designed to test whether signatures of past pathogen exposure could be identified by cataloging public T cell receptors. The T cell repertoires of 666 subjects were profiled by immunosequencing and related to cytomegalovirus serostatus. Besides the first cohort of hundreds of subjects, a separate validation cohort made up of roughly 130 different subjects was used. To predict cytomegalovirus infection status, the study brought together high-throughput TCR immunosequencing, statistical association of individual TCRs with disease status, and machine learning. A later analysis re-analyzed previously published TCR beta repertoires from 660 or so donors and added high-resolution HLA genotyping to study TCR occurrence patterns. Rather than drawing on any new phenotypic data, the later analysis identified candidate immune exposures from TCR beta sequences and the way those sequences occurred across donors. An earlier analysis of fewer than 700 of the donors applied high-throughput TCR beta sequencing to assess whether each TCR beta V gene segment acted as functional or pseudogenic. Donor age, sex, ethnicity and CMV serostatus were collected together with the repertoire data. In a later genetic analysis, genome-wide SNP genotypes for about three fifths of the roughly 670 donors were used, and that subset was treated as a discovery cohort. Every repertoire in the discovery cohort had been generated on one and the same sequencing platform. Class I and class II HLA loci were covered by the typing at four-digit resolution. The number of donors typed differed by locus, with 629-630 for A, B, C, DRB1 and DQB1, approximately 500 for DQA1, 600 to 610 for DPA1, and over 400 for DPB1. Roughly five DR-DQ haplotypes were treated as single units for association and clustering because of strong linkage in the cohort. Among a few hundred genotyped donors of the cohort, an average of 235,054 unique TCR beta nucleotide sequences were sequenced per donor, around 20% of them non-productive.

Overall results and qualifications from the work: A later analysis found that TCR association rates varied across HLA loci, with DRB1 alleles showing the most associated TCRs and HLA-C alleles the fewest. The only immune exposure information available for the cohort was CMV serostatus. In a later analysis, most CMV-associated TCR beta chains were found to appear HLA-restricted, with HLA associations seemingly driven largely by CMV exposure. An association between a missense DCLRE1C variant and V-gene and J-gene trimming of TCR beta chains was found in a later genetic analysis and replicated in an independent cohort. The cohort was sequenced for TCR beta chains only, and without alpha or paired-chain data the features that could be detected were limited. It was suggested by the authors that the approach could potentially be generalized to other disease states and immunological phenotypes. In an earlier analysis of 587 of the donors, most TCR beta V segments appeared in productive rearrangements about 90% or about 30% of the time, broadly matching IMGT annotations. In a later analysis, HLA-associated TCR beta chains showed more clonal expansion and lower generation probabilities than non-associated chains that were equally common. A further reported finding was that TCR beta sequences accurately predicted the HLA-A and HLA-B alleles for most subjects in the first cohort. Compared with the 666-donor mean, donors in an Asian-associated ancestry cluster had fewer N-insertions in productive TCRs, according to a later genetic analysis. When HLA alleles, especially DR and DQ, strongly co-occurred, attributing TCR associations to individual alleles was difficult. Specific HLA alleles were associated with roughly 16,000 TCR beta sequences at a false discovery rate of 0.05 in a later analysis. In vitro tests confirmed that a few of the cytomegalovirus-associated TCR beta chains recognize cytomegalovirus antigens. Correlated functional status among segregating V segments might reflect linkage disequilibrium, but an unknown experimental factor could not be ruled out. HLA typing was unavailable for some donors at each locus, so association tests used only the typed subset. A cluster of highly shared sequence variants was judged likely to represent a technical artifact of the sequencing pipeline. Sequencing depth was assumed to be roughly uniform across donors in the presence/absence analyses, though that assumption may not hold. The study listed 150 to 200 TCR beta chains as associated with cytomegalovirus. Because counts were too low, fewer than 20 rarely observed V segments, including chromosome 9 orphons, were excluded from the earlier analysis of 500 to 700 of the donors. Some IMGT-functional V segments, including TRBV6-2 and TRBV6-3, could not be distinguished by the 87-base-pair reads and were therefore excluded. The classifier was reported to diagnose cytomegalovirus status with high specificity and sensitivity in both the original and validation cohorts. While some public TCRs were present in many individuals, most TCR sequences turned up only very rarely across donors. A later analysis reported that several top co-occurrence clusters appeared linked to parvovirus B19, influenza, CMV and Epstein-Barr virus.

The cohort consisted of approximately 690 healthy bone marrow donors. At the time of sampling, every cohort member was nominally healthy, though immune exposures that went unrecorded were likely present. The donor was CMV seropositive and belonged to the group of about 290 seropositive cohort members. A peripheral blood sample was collected from each donor, and TCR beta sequencing was performed on peripheral blood mononuclear cells. The Qiagen DNeasy Blood Extraction Kit was used to extract genomic DNA from the blood cell samples. The library was obtained by the immunoSEQ multiplex PCR assay. For the multiplex PCR, a mixture combining 60 forward primers for TCR Vbeta segments and 13 reverse primers for TCR Jbeta segments was used. The CDR3 region of rearranged TCR beta genes was amplified from genomic DNA with a multiplex PCR assay. On the Illumina HiSeq System, the amplified TCR beta libraries were sequenced as 87-base-pair reads. Per the original workflow: Across the 700 or so repertoires, a later analysis counted 60 million to 90 million unique TCR beta chains, 9.5 million to 13 million of which were shared by at least two donors. Raw reads were error-corrected and collapsed into unique sequences by a nearest-neighbor algorithm in which closely related sequences were merged to remove PCR and sequencing errors. V, D and J gene segments were assigned by aligning CDR3 sequences to IMGT reference sequences. For a sequence to be retained, a match of at least six nucleotides was required to both a V gene segment and a J gene segment. A rearrangement was called productive if the CDR3 had no stop codons and remained in frame with V and J, and every other rearrangement was called non-productive. CDR3 was defined according to IMGT convention as the region running from the second conserved V-encoded cysteine to the conserved J-encoded phenylalanine. The earlier analysis of 500 to 600 of the donors excluded sequences that lacked an unambiguous match to a single V gene segment. An earlier analysis of a few hundred of the donors called V segments functional above 56.7% productive rearrangements and segregating when the between-donor standard deviation exceeded 5%. A statistical classification framework was built to diagnose cytomegalovirus status from the catalog of TCR beta chain sequences. A later analysis assigned V and J genes by comparing TCR nucleotide sequences with IMGT/GENE-DB human TR gene sequences. The TCRdist pipeline was used in a later analysis to assign CDR3 sequences and most-parsimonious VDJ recombination scenarios. A later analysis defined each TCR beta chain by its CDR3 amino acid sequence plus V-gene family, and excluded reads lacking a unique V-gene family. To address suspected cross-contamination and a sequencing artifact, a later analysis removed 592 highly shared, low-generation-probability nucleotide sequences. For each public chain, a later analysis derived a clonal expansion index from normalized ranks of inferred template counts within each repertoire. Generation probabilities in a later analysis came from a VDJ recombination model fitted to out-of-frame rearrangements, and those results were checked against IGoR. A later analysis scored TCR-TCR, TCR-HLA and TCR-CMV co-occurrence with hypergeometric tests, applying a repertoire-size bias correction to TCR pairs. False discovery rates were estimated in a later analysis by permuting HLA or CMV assignments 20 times. In a later analysis, co-occurring TCRs were grouped using DBSCAN, with TCRdist sequence similarity added in when clustering inside HLA-allele-positive subsets. Repertoires with fewer than 30,000 or more than 120,000 public chains were left out of co-occurrence clustering, as were a handful of repertoires with anomalous nucleotide sharing. TCRdb stores this immuneACCESS table with in-frame sequences only. Part of the clones is absent; in the studies checked, under half of the shortfall reflects unresolved V genes, and no reason is known for the rest. From that table come the V and J calls and clone size; the DNA was used to work out D and trimming. For this sample there are 100,000 to 150,000 clones; around 70% appear just once. The ten most abundant clones make up over 2% of the sample.

CDR1 and CDR2, per the germline V gene (reference sequence), are MNHEY and SMNVEV. From cysteine to phenylalanine, the CDR3 is 13 amino acids long. CDR3 DNA only is kept here, 39 bases in frame from base 1. V lost 4 bases and J lost 8 bases; the stretch between them is 14 bases long. This chain is built from TRBV27 and TRBJ1-2; the D gene is perhaps TRBD1, on 6 matching bases. The source is a woman in her thirties or forties in good health and CMV-seropositive. The sequenced sample was PBMCs. The CDR3: CASSSTGRPGYTF. The sequenced DNA: TGTGCCAGCAGTTCCACAGGGCGTCCGGGCTACACCTTC.